Shown below are 10 T cell receptor beta chains from a single sample sequenced in a study of graft-versus-host responses after intestinal transplantation. TCRdb's table, derived via immunoSEQ multiplex PCR, lists solely in-frame clones and lacks some. The sample carries 90,000 to 150,000 clones, 90% to 95% recorded once. Antigen specificity for these receptors is unknown. This specimen was unstimulated CD4+ T cells sorted from spleen or lymph node cells, taken before intestinal transplant. These receptors all stem from a human donor who received an intestinal transplant.

As DNA, the CDR3 is TGTGCCGCCGGGGGGGTGGGGGATATTCAGTTCTTC. This gives the protein CAAGGVGDIQFF. V usage is TRBV19 and J usage is TRBJ2-1; 8 bases are a match to TRBD2. The CDR3 is made up of 12 amino acids. The germline gives CDR1 LNHDA, CDR2 SQIVND (reference sequence). The junction had 13 bases not matched to a gene; V was cut back by 11 bases and J by 13 bases.

This clone was counted a few times. This chain uses TRBV6-6 with TRBJ1-2; TRBD1 might be the D (6 bases). Germline V gene data show CDR1 as MNHNY and CDR2 as SVGAGI (reference sequence). CDR3 length: 14 residues. V lost 8 bases and J 4 bases, leaving 17 bases between the germline ends. The CDR3 loop is CASVWGGVGYGYTF. Written as DNA, the CDR3 is TGTGCCAGCGTTTGGGGGGGCGTGGGCTATGGCTACACCTTC.

About this clone: Relative to the germline gene, one junction end is altered; a read error may explain this. The V and J genes are TRBV7-7 and TRBJ2-5, with D perhaps TRBD1 or TRBD2 (5 bases each). This CDR3 has 13 residues. Germline V gene sequence: CDR1 SSHAT, CDR2 FNYEAQ (reference sequence). The CDR3, as DNA: TGTGCTAGCAGCTACGGGGCCCAAGAGACCCAGTACTTC. Encoded protein: CASSYGAQETQYF.

CDR3 sequence: CATSRAYTPNYGYTF. The CDR3 DNA sequence: TGTGCCACCAGCAGAGCGTACACCCCTAACTATGGCTACACCTTC. V usage is TRBV15 and J usage is TRBJ1-2; D ambiguous. The germline V gene has CDR1 LNHNV and CDR2 YYDKDF (reference sequence). The V gene lost 1 base and the J gene lost 0 bases, with 9 bases spanning the gap. CDR3 length: 15 amino acids.

The chain joins TRBV11-1 to TRBJ2-5; D is possibly TRBD2 (5 bases). CDR3 length: 13 residues. V was pared by 1 base and J by 6 bases, with 9 bases between. The V gene's germline CDR1 is SGHAT and CDR2 FQDESV (reference sequence). The CDR3 loop reads CASSLGRAQTQYF. Here the CDR3 DNA reads TGTGCCAGCAGCTTAGGGCGGGCCCAGACCCAGTACTTC.

The chain combines TRBV29-1 with TRBJ2-3; a possible D gene is TRBD1 (6 bases). Trimming removed 6 bases from V and 4 bases from J, with 14 bases in between. Germline CDR1 and CDR2: SQVTM and ANQGSEA. The CDR3 is 13 amino acids. CDR3 residues: CSVQGSLADTQYF. CDR3 in DNA: TGCAGCGTACAGGGTTCTTTGGCAGATACGCAGTATTTT.

This sequence joins TRBV9 and TRBJ2-3; TRBD2 matches at 11 bases. Germline CDR1 and CDR2: SGDLS and YYNGEE. The CDR3 is made up of 16 amino acids. Trimming removed 4 bases from V and 3 bases from J; junction bases left unmatched: 7. The CDR3 sequence is CASSRTSGSYTDTQYF. The CDR3 nucleotides are TGTGCCAGCAGCCGTACTAGCGGGAGTTATACAGATACGCAGTATTTT. The variable domain in full, with the rest retrieved from reference TRBV9 and TRBJ2-3, is DSGVTQTPKHLITATGQRVTLRCSPRSGDLSVYWYQQSLDQGLQFLIQYYNGEERAKGNILERFSAQQFPDLHSELNLSSLELGDSALYFCASSRTSGSYTDTQYFGPGTRLTVL.

The V and J genes are TRBV11-2 and TRBJ2-5; possibly TRBD1 for D (6 bases). The CDR3 spans 14 residues. CDR1 and CDR2 (germline): SGHAT, FQNNGV. V was pared by 10 bases and J by 4 bases, with 19 bases between. CDR3 nucleotide sequence: TGTGCCACGAAAAACAGGGTTCAGGGAGAGACCCAGTACTTC. It codes for CATKNRVQGETQYF.

The V gene is TRBV28, the J gene TRBJ2-7, with D hard to call. Trimming removed 6 bases from V and 3 bases from J, with 6 bases in between. The CDR3 consists of 11 residues. Germline CDR1 MDHEN, CDR2 SYDVKM. DNA of the CDR3: TGTGCCAGCAGCCACTACTACGAGCAGTACTTC. It yields the protein CASSHYYEQYF.

The chain recombines TRBV19 with TRBJ2-1; D might be TRBD2 (5 bases). Between the trimmed V and J ends, which lost 4 bases and 5 bases, there was a span of 12 bases. The germline V gene encodes CDR1 LNHDA and CDR2 SQIVND (reference sequence). CDR3 length: 14 residues. The DNA of the CDR3 is TGTGCCAGTAGTAGGTGGGAGAGTAACAATGAGCAGTTCTTC. Translating gives CASSRWESNNEQFF. The whole variable domain, remainder taken from reference TRBV19 and TRBJ2-1, is DGGITQSPKYLFRKEGQNVTLSCEQNLNHDAMYWYRQDPGQGLRLIYYSQIVNDFQKGDIAEGYSVSREKKESFPLTVTSAQKNPTAFYLCASSRWESNNEQFFGPGTRLTVL.